Below are 3 T cell receptor beta chains sequenced from a single sample in a study of blood T cell repertoires in COVID-19. TCRdb's copy holds only in-frame clones and misses some; the assay was immunoSEQ multiplex PCR. The sample has 200,000 to 250,000 clones; around 84% are singletons. Sequences were obtained from peripheral blood. The source is a man aged 60 to 69 with acute or convalescent COVID-19.

The chain is built from TRBV15 and TRBJ2-6; 8 bases agree with TRBD1. The CDR3 totals 16 residues. Germline CDR1 reads LNHNV; CDR2 reads YYDKDF (reference sequence). The trim removed 4 bases at V and 4 bases at J, leaving 6 bases unmatched. CDR3: CATSIGQGGGANVLTF. CDR3 coding DNA: TGTGCCACCAGCATTGGACAGGGAGGAGGGGCCAACGTCCTGACTTTC.

The V call is TRBV6-1, the J call TRBJ2-7; D possibly corresponds to TRBD2 (6 bases). The length of the CDR3 is 16 residues. Looked up from germline, CDR1 is MNHNS and CDR2 is SASEGT. V was clipped by 0 bases and J by 3 bases, with 15 bases between them. This CDR3 is CASSEAGRGLYYEQYF. CDR3 coding DNA: TGTGCCAGCAGTGAAGCGGGCCGGGGACTTTACTACGAGCAGTACTTC.

A single count supports this clone. The J gene is TRBJ1-1, the V gene TRBV29-1, with TRBD1 matching over 7 bases. The CDR3 extends over 13 amino acids. Unmatched junction bases numbered 5, after V lost 7 bases and J lost 0 bases. The germline V gene encodes CDR1 SQVTM and CDR2 ANQGSEA. The CDR3 is CSARQGMNTEAFF. Written as DNA, the CDR3 is TGCAGCGCACGACAGGGCATGAACACTGAAGCTTTCTTT.